This T cell receptor (beta chain) was sequenced in a study of memory CD8 T cells in hepatitis C reinfection. Study-wide results and caveats: Only 4 or 5 donors prevented definitive conclusions about public clonotypes.

Documented time point: late/post reinfection, 12 to 24 weeks after detection. The sorted cells went straight to TCR sequencing with no prior in vitro expansion. Total naive CD8 T cells were sorted as viable CD3+ CD8+ CD45RO- cells from a couple of donors. The CDR3 is 13 residues long. Trimming took 2 bases from V and 5 from J, leaving 9 bases between them. Germline CDR1 SEHNR, CDR2 FQNEAQ (reference sequence). Profiling relied on immunoSEQ multiplex PCR, and the TCRdb table lists in-frame clones only, not all of them. The sample lists some 46,000 clones; 80% to 90% were seen once. On this clone: The antigen remains undetermined.

The sequenced sample was naive CD8+ T cells sorted from blood. The rearrangement joins TRBV7-9 to TRBJ1-2; D unclear. This sequence originates from a young man with hepatitis C virus infection. The CDR3 reads CASSLSTVYGYTF. CDR3 nucleotides: TGTGCCAGCAGCTTATCCACTGTATATGGCTACACCTTC.